Each of the 13 T cell receptor beta chains below was sequenced from the same sample in a study of T-cell memory formation after mild COVID-19. MiXCR, run by TCRdb on the 5' RACE reads, gives a single entry per CDR3 protein. The sample contains 430,000 or so distinct CDR3 sequences, about 23% of which appear only once. The sample taken for sequencing was PBMCs or a T cell subset sorted from them (not recorded which). These TCRs come from an adult woman who had mild COVID-19 (a few samples of this study predate the infection). Cell type and time point are not known.

This chain uses TRBV7-6 with TRBJ2-7; a weak D match, TRBD2 (5 bases). Germline V gene data show CDR1 as SGHVS and CDR2 as FNYEAQ. Trimming took off 1 base at V and 2 bases at J, with 18 bases between the two ends. The CDR3 sequence is 17 residues long. CDR3 sequence (DNA): TGTGCCAGCAGCTTAGGGCCCAATGAGGGCCTGACCTACGAGCAGTACTTC. Translating it yields CASSLGPNEGLTYEQYF.

This clonotype has more than one count but fewer than ten. The J gene is TRBJ2-2, the V gene TRBV20-1; D is perhaps TRBD1 (5 bases). The CDR3 has 13 residues. Per germline, CDR1 DFQATT and CDR2 SNEGSKA (reference sequence). The V end lost 5 bases, the J end lost 4 bases, and 11 bases lay between the germline ends. The chain's CDR3 is CSARTGSTGELFF. The CDR3 nucleotides read TGCAGTGCTCGCACAGGTTCCACCGGGGAGCTGTTTTTT.

V and J are TRBV11-1 and TRBJ2-3; no clear D. V lost 0 bases and J lost 10, with 11 bases in between. The length of the CDR3 is 13 residues. From germline, CDR1 is SGHAT and CDR2 FQDESV (reference sequence). The CDR3 nucleotides are TGTGCCAGCAGCTTAGCGCGGCCCCCCCCGCAGTATTTT. Its protein is CASSLARPPPQYF.

The rearrangement links TRBV29-1 to TRBJ2-7, with D perhaps matching TRBD2 (6 bases). Germline CDR1 is SQVTM and CDR2 is ANQGSEA. This CDR3 has 14 residues. Trimming pared 4 bases from V and 2 bases from J, leaving 15 bases between. This CDR3 is CSVATAGGAYEQYF. CDR3 coding DNA: TGCAGCGTTGCCACCGCTGGCGGGGCCTACGAGCAGTACTTC.

V gene TRBV2 combines with J gene TRBJ1-1; D possibly corresponds to TRBD1 (5 bases). V was clipped by 6 bases and J by 0 bases, with 11 bases between them. CDR1 and CDR2 from the germline V gene are SNHLY and FYNNEI. The CDR3 extends over 14 amino acids. The CDR3 coding sequence is TGTGCCAGCAGCGTCAGGGTTATGAACACTGAAGCTTTCTTT. Translation gives CASSVRVMNTEAFF.

This CDR3 is CASSRYFGLEAFF. CDR3 nucleotide sequence: TGCGCCAGTTCGCGGTATTTTGGACTTGAAGCTTTCTTT. V usage is TRBV10-2 and J usage is TRBJ1-1; D call uncertain. Trimming stripped 9 bases from V and 7 bases from J, with 18 bases between. The CDR3 extends over 13 amino acids. Germline assignment: CDR1 WSHSY and CDR2 SAAADI.

This clonotype was detected ten times or more. V and J are TRBV5-4 and TRBJ2-4, with D maybe TRBD1 (6 bases). This CDR3 has 14 residues. V gave up 1 base and J gave up 3 bases, with 8 bases separating them. CDR1 is SGHNT, CDR2 YYREEE, per germline (reference sequence). DNA of the CDR3: TGTGCCAGCAGCTTGAAGGGGGTCAAAAACATTCAGTACTTC. This gives the protein CASSLKGVKNIQYF.

This clonotype came up a few times. The V call is TRBV9, the J call TRBJ1-1; D may be TRBD1 (6 bases). V lost 0 bases and J lost 0, with 6 bases in between. There are 14 residues in the CDR3. The germline CDR1 and CDR2 sequences are SGDLS and YYNGEE. The CDR3 sequence: CASSVGQVNTEAFF. The CDR3 region has the DNA TGTGCCAGCAGCGTAGGACAGGTGAACACTGAAGCTTTCTTT.

Only a few counts were recorded for this clonotype. V usage is TRBV9 and J usage is TRBJ1-1, with unresolved D. Trimming cost V 0 bases and J 0 bases, with 9 bases left between them. Germline V CDR1 and CDR2: SGDLS, YYNGEE. The length of the CDR3 is 15 residues. Written as DNA, the CDR3 is TGTGCCAGCAGCGTAGGCCAGGCCTTGAACACTGAAGCTTTCTTT. Translated, it gives CASSVGQALNTEAFF.

The CDR3 region has the DNA TGTGCTAGTGCCCGGTCGGGGCAAGAGACCCAGTACTTC. Residues: CASARSGQETQYF. V and J are TRBV12-5 and TRBJ2-5; perhaps TRBD2 as D (5 bases). Trimming took off 7 bases at V and 2 bases at J, with 11 bases between the two ends. The CDR3 loop spans 13 amino acids. In germline, CDR1 is LGHNT, CDR2 FRNRAP.

This clonotype has at least ten counts. The chain uses TRBV6-5 and TRBJ2-3; D unclear. The CDR3 has 15 residues. Trimming took 1 base from V and 4 from J, leaving 12 bases between them. Germline V CDR1 and CDR2: MNHEY, SVGAGI. DNA for the CDR3: TGTGCCAGCAGTTACTTCGTGGGATCGTCAGATACGCAGTATTTT. This translates into CASSYFVGSSDTQYF.

The chain uses TRBV20-1 and TRBJ2-4, with D perhaps given as TRBD1 or TRBD2 (5 bases each). The V gene's germline CDR1 is DFQATT and CDR2 SNEGSKA (reference sequence). There are 13 residues in the CDR3. V lost 2 bases and J lost 8, with 13 bases in between. CDR3 residues: CSARLGVRDIQYF. In DNA, the CDR3 is TGCAGTGCTAGACTGGGGGTAAGGGACATTCAGTACTTC.

This clonotype was found once. This chain connects TRBV7-9 to TRBJ1-1; possibly TRBD1 for D (5 bases). The V end lost 4 bases, the J end lost 4 bases, and 10 bases lay between the germline ends. The CDR3 is 13 residues long. CDR1 and CDR2 from the germline V gene are SEHNR and FQNEAQ (reference sequence). CDR3 nucleotide sequence: TGTGCCAGCAGCTGGTGGGGGGTCACTGAAGCTTTCTTT. This codes for CASSWWGVTEAFF.